This TCR beta chain was documented in a study of vaccination effects on CD4 cells after COVID-19. This table comes from immunoSEQ multiplex PCR, and its TCRdb copy is limited to in-frame clones, with some not included. The table records about 22,000 clones, around 80% of them present only once. Regarding this clone: The antigen is unknown.

Within the ViraFEST assay, antigen-specific CD4+ T cells underwent expansion with viral peptide pools prior to sequencing. Culture lasted 10 days before CD4+ T cell isolation. Among the vaccine recipients, none had a prior SARS-CoV-2 infection, and nucleocapsid antibodies were negative. Cultures used approximately 2 million PBMC per well, approximately 9.6 IU/ml IL-2 and about 10 ug/ml peptides. CDR3 size: 15 residues. Germline assignment: CDR1 MGHDK and CDR2 SYGVNS. Trimming left V 7 bases short and J 0 bases short, with 16 bases between. J is TRBJ2-7 and V is TRBV25-1; possibly TRBD2 for D (6 bases). The sample here was CD4+ T cells from PBMCs cultured with HCoV-NL63 spike peptides, taken before COVID-19 vaccination. This TCR was recovered from a human donor who received a COVID-19 vaccine. As DNA, the CDR3 is TGTGCCAGCACAGCATACGGCGGGGACTCCTACGAGCAGTACTTC. This gives the protein CASTAYGGDSYEQYF.